The 3 T cell receptor beta chains below all came from one sample that was sequenced in a study of CD8 T cells in Susac syndrome. The RNA input was about 0.5 to 1 ug, and it was reverse transcribed with random hexamers. Via MiXCR, TCRdb re-called the immunoSEQ multiplex PCR reads, giving one row per CDR3 protein. The top ten clones hold over 0.12% of a sample with 95,000 to 150,000 distinct CDR3 sequences, nearly 96% of them seen once. The source material was CD4+ T cells from PBMCs. Receptors were obtained from a human donor with Susac syndrome.

This chain links TRBV29-1 with TRBJ2-7, with 7 bases lining up with TRBD1. V gave up 5 bases and J gave up 3 bases; unmatched junction bases: 4. Germline-derived CDR1 and CDR2 are SQVTM and ANQGSEA. This CDR3 spans 12 amino acids. CDR3 in DNA: TGCAGCGTTATACAGGGGATCTACGAGCAGTACTTC. It yields the protein CSVIQGIYEQYF.

As regards this clonotype: The junction departs from the called germline gene at one end, perhaps through a read error. The rearrangement links TRBV7-7 to TRBJ2-1; D remains ambiguous. The CDR3 consists of 15 residues. Germline V gene sequence: CDR1 SSHAT, CDR2 FNYEAQ (reference sequence). The CDR3 sequence is CASSLDQYSFNEQFF. In DNA form, the CDR3 reads TGTGCTAGCAGCTTAGACCAATATTCGTTCAATGAGCAGTTCTTC.

The chain couples TRBV30 to TRBJ1-2; D gene ambiguous. Deletions cut 0 bases from V and 4 bases from J, with 12 bases between. Germline V CDR1 and CDR2: GTSNPN, SVGIG (reference sequence). The CDR3 runs 14 residues. The CDR3 loop reads CAWSVLDGVYGYTF. Written as DNA, the CDR3 is TGTGCCTGGAGTGTACTAGACGGAGTCTATGGCTACACCTTC.